These 4 T cell receptor beta chains were sequenced from one sample in a study of blood T cell repertoires in COVID-19. TCRdb's table, derived via immunoSEQ multiplex PCR, lists solely in-frame clones and lacks some. The sample has 450,000 to 500,000 clones; roughly 85% are singletons. The sequenced material came from peripheral blood. The receptors were sampled from a human donor in a cohort sampled during active COVID-19.

This clone was counted only a few times. The chain couples TRBV6-1 to TRBJ1-5; D might be TRBD1 (6 bases). V was cut by 3 bases and J by 10 bases, with 10 bases left in between. Germline CDR1 is MNHNS and CDR2 is SASEGT. This CDR3 region has 12 residues. DNA for the CDR3: TGTGCCAGCAGTGAGAGGGGGGGCCCCCAGCATTTT. This encodes CASSERGGPQHF.

This chain connects TRBV11-3 to TRBJ2-7; 11 nucleotides match TRBD1. V dropped 5 bases and J dropped 1; count of bases not matched to a gene: 4. This CDR3 spans 15 amino acids. Germline V gene sequence: CDR1 SGHNT, CDR2 YENEEA. The CDR3 DNA reads TGTGCCAGCAGCCTCGGGACAGGGGGGTCCTACGAGCAGTACTTC. Its translation is CASSLGTGGSYEQYF.

V is TRBV4-3 and J is TRBJ2-3, with a tentative D call TRBD2 (6 bases). Per the germline V gene, CDR1 is LGHNA and CDR2 is YSLEER. Trimming cost V 5 bases and J 6 bases, with 24 bases left between them. This CDR3 has 17 residues. The CDR3 here is CASSEQVGGTLGDTQYF. The CDR3 DNA reads TGCGCCAGCAGCGAACAAGTCGGGGGAACACTTGGCGATACGCAGTATTTT.

This chain uses TRBV30 with TRBJ1-2; D gene uncertain. Between the trimmed V and J ends, which lost 3 bases and 7 bases, there was a span of 12 bases. This CDR3 comprises 12 residues. The germline V gene encodes CDR1 GTSNPN and CDR2 SVGIG (reference sequence). CDR3: CAWSARGLGYTF. CDR3 bases: TGTGCCTGGAGCGCCCGTGGCCTTGGCTACACCTTC.